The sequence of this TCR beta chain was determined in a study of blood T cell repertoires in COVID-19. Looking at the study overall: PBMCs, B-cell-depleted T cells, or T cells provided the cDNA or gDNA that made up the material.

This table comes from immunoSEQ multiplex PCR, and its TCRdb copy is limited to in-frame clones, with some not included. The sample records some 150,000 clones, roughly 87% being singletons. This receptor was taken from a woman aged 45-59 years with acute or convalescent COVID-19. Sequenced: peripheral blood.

This chain's CDR3 is CATSDPSREATDTQYF. The CDR3 bases are TGTGCCACCAGTGACCCGTCGCGGGAGGCCACAGATACGCAGTATTTT. The chain is built from TRBV24-1 and TRBJ2-3, with TRBD2 matching over 8 bases. Trimming at V came to 4 bases and at J to 2 bases, leaving 7 bases not matched to a gene. CDR1 is KGHDR and CDR2 is SFDVKD in the germline V gene. The CDR3 length is 16 residues.